This T cell receptor beta chain was found in a study of blood T cell repertoires in COVID-19. This CDR3 comprises 15 residues. The junction had 8 bases not matched to a gene; V was cut back by 3 bases and J by 4 bases. Germline V gene data show CDR1 as SEHNR and CDR2 as FQNEAQ (reference sequence). Cohorts were based on clinical histories the participants reported. In the authors' methods: Researchers report that nucleated cell counts were estimated from reference gene primer amplification. The data were produced by immunoSEQ multiplex PCR, yet TCRdb's version contains in-frame clones alone and is incomplete. The V and J calls and clone size are taken from that table; D and trimming were inferred from the DNA. The sample contains 250,000 to 350,000 clones, 70% to 90% of which appear only once.

The V and J genes are TRBV7-9 and TRBJ2-5; 7 bases match TRBD2. The sequence came from a woman between 25 and 40 years old who had recovered from COVID-19. Material for sequencing was PBMCs or T cells enriched from blood (not recorded which). The CDR3 spells CASSFGEGSAETQYF. The CDR3 DNA sequence: TGTGCCAGCAGCTTCGGGGAGGGTTCGGCAGAGACCCAGTACTTC.